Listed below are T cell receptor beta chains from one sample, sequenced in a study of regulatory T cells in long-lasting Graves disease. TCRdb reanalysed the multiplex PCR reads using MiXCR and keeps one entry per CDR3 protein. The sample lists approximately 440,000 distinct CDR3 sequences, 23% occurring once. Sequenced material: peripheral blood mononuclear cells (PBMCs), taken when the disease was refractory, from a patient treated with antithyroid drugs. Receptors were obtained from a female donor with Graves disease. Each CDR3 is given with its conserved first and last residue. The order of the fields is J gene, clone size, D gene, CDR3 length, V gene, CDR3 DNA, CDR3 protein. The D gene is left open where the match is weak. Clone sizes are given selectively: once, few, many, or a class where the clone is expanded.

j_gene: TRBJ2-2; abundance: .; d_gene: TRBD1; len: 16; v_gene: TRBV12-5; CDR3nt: TGTGCTAGTGGTTTTCGGATACAGGGGGTCACCGAGGAGCTGTTTTTT; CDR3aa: CASGFRIQGVTEELFF
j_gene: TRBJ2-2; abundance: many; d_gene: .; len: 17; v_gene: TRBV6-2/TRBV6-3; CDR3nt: TGTGCCAGCAGTTACCCCCGGGGGTTAGCGGACACCGGGGAGCTGTTTTTT; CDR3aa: CASSYPRGLADTGELFF
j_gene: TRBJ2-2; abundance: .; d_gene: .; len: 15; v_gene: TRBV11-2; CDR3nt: TGTGCCAGCAGCTTACGGGGGACGAACACCGGGGAGCTGTTTTTT; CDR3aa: CASSLRGTNTGELFF
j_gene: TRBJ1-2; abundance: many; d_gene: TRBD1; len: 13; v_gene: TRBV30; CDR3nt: TGTGCCTGGATCTCCGACAGGGGTAGAGGCTACACCTTC; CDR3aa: CAWISDRGRGYTF
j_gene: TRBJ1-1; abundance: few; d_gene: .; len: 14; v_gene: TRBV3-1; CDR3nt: TGTGCCAGCAGCCAAGTTTCAGGGTCTACTGAAGCTTTCTTT; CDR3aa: CASSQVSGSTEAFF
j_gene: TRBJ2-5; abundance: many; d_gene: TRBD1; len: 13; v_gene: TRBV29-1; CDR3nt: TGCAGCGTCCTGACAGGGGGCGGAGCGACCCAGTACTTC; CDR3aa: CSVLTGGGATQYF
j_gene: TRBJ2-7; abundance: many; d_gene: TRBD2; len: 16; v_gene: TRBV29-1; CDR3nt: TGCAGCGTTGAAGGCGGACTAGCGGGAGGGCTCGGCGAGCAGTACTTC; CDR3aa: CSVEGGLAGGLGEQYF
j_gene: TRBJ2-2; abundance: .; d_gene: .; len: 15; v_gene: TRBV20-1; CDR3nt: TGCAGTGCTAGAGATGGCAGGTCGAACACCGGGGAGCTGTTTTTT; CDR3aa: CSARDGRSNTGELFF
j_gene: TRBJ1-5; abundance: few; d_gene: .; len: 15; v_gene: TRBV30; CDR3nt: TGTGCCTGGAGTGTACATCTCGGAGACAATCAGCCCCAGCATTTT; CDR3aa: CAWSVHLGDNQPQHF
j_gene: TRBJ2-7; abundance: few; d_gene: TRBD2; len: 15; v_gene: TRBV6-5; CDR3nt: TGTGCCAGCAGTTACGCGTCGGGAGGGCCATCCGAGCAGTACTTC; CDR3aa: CASSYASGGPSEQYF
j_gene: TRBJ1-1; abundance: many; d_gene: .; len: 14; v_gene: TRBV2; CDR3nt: TGTGCCAGCAGAACCGACCCCCCTGGCACTGAAGCTTTCTTT; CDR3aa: CASRTDPPGTEAFF
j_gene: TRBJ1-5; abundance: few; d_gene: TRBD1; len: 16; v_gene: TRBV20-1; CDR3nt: TGCAGTGCTAGGGGAAGGGGCAGGGGGCTCGATCAGCCCCAGCATTTT; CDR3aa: CSARGRGRGLDQPQHF
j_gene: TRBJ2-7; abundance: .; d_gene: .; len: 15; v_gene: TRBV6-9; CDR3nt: TGTGCCAGCAGTTACGGTGATTGGTCCGTCTACGGGCAGTACTTC; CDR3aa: CASSYGDWSVYGQYF
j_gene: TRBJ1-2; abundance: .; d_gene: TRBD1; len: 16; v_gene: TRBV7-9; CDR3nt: TGTGCCAGCAGCCTCAGTGGGACAGTGACTAACTATGGCTACACCTTC; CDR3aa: CASSLSGTVTNYGYTF
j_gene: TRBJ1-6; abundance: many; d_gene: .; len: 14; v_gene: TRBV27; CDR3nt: TGTGCCAGCAGTTTTAAGGGGGGAGGTTCACCCCTCCACTTT; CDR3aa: CASSFKGGGSPLHF
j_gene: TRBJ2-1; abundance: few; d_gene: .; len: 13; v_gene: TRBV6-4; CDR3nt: TGTGCCAGCAGCCCGGAGAGAGACGGTGAGCAGTTCTTC; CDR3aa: CASSPERDGEQFF
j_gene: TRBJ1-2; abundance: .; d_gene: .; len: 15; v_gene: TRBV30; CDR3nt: TGTGCCTGGAGTCCCGGACAGACTTCTAACTATGGCTACACCTTC; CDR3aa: CAWSPGQTSNYGYTF
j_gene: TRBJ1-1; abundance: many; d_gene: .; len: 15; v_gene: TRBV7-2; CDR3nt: TGTGCCAGCAGCTTAGAAGGGACAACCAACACTGAAGCTTTCTTT; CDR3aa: CASSLEGTTNTEAFF
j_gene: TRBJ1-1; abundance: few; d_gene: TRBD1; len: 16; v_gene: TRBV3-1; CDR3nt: TGTGCCAGCAGCCCGGGGGGAATGACAGGGAGAACTGAAGCTTTCTTT; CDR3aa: CASSPGGMTGRTEAFF
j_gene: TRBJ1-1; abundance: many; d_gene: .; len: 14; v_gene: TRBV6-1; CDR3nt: TGTGCCAGCAGTATTCTAGCTACGGGCACTGAAGCTTTCTTT; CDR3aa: CASSILATGTEAFF
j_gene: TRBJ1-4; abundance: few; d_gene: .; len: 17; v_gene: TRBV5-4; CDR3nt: TGTGCCAGCAGCTTGGTTCCCTCGGGGGGAACTAATGAAAAACTGTTTTTT; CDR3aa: CASSLVPSGGTNEKLFF
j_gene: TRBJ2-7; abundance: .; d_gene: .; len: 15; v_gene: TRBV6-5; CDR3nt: TGTGCCAGCAGAAACTCGCGAGGGCCGGTAGGCGAGCAGTACTTC; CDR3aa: CASRNSRGPVGEQYF
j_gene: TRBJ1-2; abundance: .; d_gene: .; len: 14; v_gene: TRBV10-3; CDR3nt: TGTGCCATCAGTGAGGAGGGACGGATTTATGGCTACACCTTC; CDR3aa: CAISEEGRIYGYTF
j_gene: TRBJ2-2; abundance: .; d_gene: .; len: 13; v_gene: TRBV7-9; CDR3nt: TGTGCCAGCAGTTTATCCATTACCGGGGAGCTGTTTTTT; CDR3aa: CASSLSITGELFF
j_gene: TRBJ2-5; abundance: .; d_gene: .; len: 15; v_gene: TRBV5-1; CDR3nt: TGCGCCAGCAGCTTGGAGAGCGTGATCGGAGAGACCCAGTACTTC; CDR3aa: CASSLESVIGETQYF
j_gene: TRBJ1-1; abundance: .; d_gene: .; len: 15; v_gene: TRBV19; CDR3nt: TGTGCCAGTAACCGGGCCATTCTCTTAGACACTGAAGCTTTCTTT; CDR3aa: CASNRAILLDTEAFF
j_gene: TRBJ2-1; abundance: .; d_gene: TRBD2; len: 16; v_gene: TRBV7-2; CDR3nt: TGTGCCAGCAGCTTAGCTGCAGCGGGAGGGGTCAATGAGCAGTTCTTC; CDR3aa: CASSLAAAGGVNEQFF
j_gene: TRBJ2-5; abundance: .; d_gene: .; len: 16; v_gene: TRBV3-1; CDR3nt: TGTGCCAGCAGGCCAAGGGGACGGATAAACCAAGAGACCCAGTACTTC; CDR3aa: CASRPRGRINQETQYF
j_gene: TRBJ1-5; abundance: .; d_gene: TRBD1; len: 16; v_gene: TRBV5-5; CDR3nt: TGTGCCAGCAGCTTGAGATTAGGGGGCGCCTATCAGCCCCAGCATTTT; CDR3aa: CASSLRLGGAYQPQHF